These T cell receptor beta chains were read from a single sample in a study of control samples from healthy donors and cancer patients. Assay used: immunoSEQ multiplex PCR; TCRdb lists only in-frame clones, some missing. Among about 92,000 clones, more than 75% were seen once, and the ten largest hold approximately 9.4%. The sequenced sample was blood. The receptors originated from a woman aged 60 to 75 in good health. Both conserved end residues are part of each CDR3. A D gene is named only where the DNA matches it firmly. Where a row states a size, it is once, few, many or the class of an expanded clone; other rows omit it.

few TRBJ2-5 . TRBV5-1 CASSWGSGRETQYF TGCGCCAGCAGCTGGGGATCGGGGAGGGAGACCCAGTACTTC
. TRBJ1-2 TRBD1 TRBV19 CASSDSGTAAQRGGYTF TGTGCCAGTAGTGACTCCGGGACAGCTGCTCAAAGAGGTGGCTACACCTTC
. TRBJ1-2 TRBD1 TRBV11-1 CASSSGQGNWGYTF TGTGCCAGCAGCAGTGGACAGGGGAATTGGGGCTACACCTTC
. TRBJ1-5 . TRBV7-2 CASSEGGTISNQPQHF TGTGCCAGCAGCGAGGGTGGGACTATAAGCAATCAGCCCCAGCATTTT
. TRBJ1-1 TRBD1 TRBV5-1 CASRGGQMNTEAFF TGCGCCAGCAGGGGGGGACAGATGAACACTGAAGCTTTCTTT
. TRBJ2-7 . TRBV6-5 CASSYGGKGEQYF TGTGCCAGCAGTTACGGGGGGAAGGGCGAGCAGTACTTC
. TRBJ2-1 . TRBV2 CASSGGTGYNEQFF TGTGCCAGCAGTGGCGGGACTGGCTACAATGAGCAGTTCTTC
few TRBJ2-3 . TRBV20-1 CSAPGGRTQYF TGCAGTGCTCCGGGTGGGCGTACGCAGTATTTT
few TRBJ1-5 TRBD1 TRBV28 CASSSLQGWVGNQPQHF TGTGCCAGCAGTTCTCTACAGGGGTGGGTCGGCAACCAGCCCCAGCATTTT
. TRBJ1-1 TRBD1 TRBV19 CASSIGYRGNTEAFF TGTGCCAGTAGTATAGGGTACAGGGGGAACACTGAAGCTTTCTTT
. TRBJ1-3 . TRBV29-1 CSVVSGGTGNTIYF TGCAGCGTTGTTTCCGGGGGCACTGGAAACACCATATATTTT
. TRBJ1-2 . TRBV9 CASSVLGGVGYTF TGTGCCAGCAGCGTTCTAGGGGGTGTTGGCTACACCTTC
. TRBJ2-7 TRBD1 TRBV28 CASSSDRDYEQYF TGTGCCAGCAGCTCCGACAGGGATTACGAGCAGTACTTC
few TRBJ2-7 . TRBV4-2 CASSQEQLGTYEQYF TGTGCCAGCAGCCAAGAACAACTAGGGACCTACGAGCAGTACTTC
. TRBJ1-1 . TRBV5-6 CASSWGPREAFF TGTGCCAGCAGCTGGGGACCGAGGGAGGCTTTCTTT
. TRBJ1-1 . TRBV3-1/TRBV3-2 CASSQGGSAEAFF TGTGCCAGCAGCCAAGGAGGATCGGCTGAAGCTTTCTTT
. TRBJ1-2 . TRBV19 CASSDGPVINYGYTF TGTGCCAGTAGTGACGGACCCGTCATTAACTATGGCTACACCTTC
. TRBJ2-3 . TRBV7-8 CASSWLGGAADTQYF TGTGCCAGCAGCTGGCTGGGGGGGGCGGCAGATACGCAGTATTTT
. TRBJ1-5 . TRBV18 CASSARRDQPQHF TGTGCCAGCTCGGCCAGGCGGGATCAGCCCCAGCATTTT
. TRBJ2-5 TRBD2 TRBV4-1 CASSASGGVNPLEPQETQYF TGCGCCAGCAGCGCCAGCGGGGGGGTTAATCCACTCGAGCCCCAAGAGACCCAGTACTTC
. TRBJ1-5 . TRBV9 CASSGQPNQPQHF TGTGCCAGCAGCGGGCAGCCCAATCAGCCCCAGCATTTT
few TRBJ2-2 TRBD2 TRBV9 CASSPQPGLAGAGELFF TGTGCCAGCAGCCCCCAGCCGGGACTAGCGGGGGCCGGGGAGCTGTTTTTT
few TRBJ1-1 . TRBV29-1 CSVGQTNTEAFF TGCAGCGTTGGACAGACGAACACTGAAGCTTTCTTT
. TRBJ2-1 TRBD2 TRBV3-1/TRBV3-2 CASSSLAGSSYNEQFF TGTGCCAGCAGCAGCTTAGCGGGGTCCTCCTACAATGAGCAGTTCTTC
. TRBJ2-7 . TRBV14 CASCLGGTYEQYF TGTGCCAGCTGTTTGGGCGGAACCTACGAGCAGTACTTC
. TRBJ1-5 . TRBV11-3 CARHDTQPQHF TGTGCCAGACATGACACTCAGCCCCAGCATTTT
. TRBJ2-1 . TRBV6-6 CASQRLDRNEQFF TGTGCCAGTCAACGGCTAGATAGGAATGAGCAGTTCTTC
. TRBJ1-1 . TRBV5-5 CASSLYSMNTEAFF TGTGCCAGCAGCTTGTATTCAATGAACACTGAAGCTTTCTTT
. TRBJ1-1 . TRBV27 CASSLYKGIVDTEAFF TGTGCCAGCAGTTTATATAAGGGGATAGTAGACACTGAAGCTTTCTTT
few TRBJ2-1 . TRBV4-2 CASSQESPGEQFF TGTGCCAGCAGCCAAGAATCACCGGGTGAGCAGTTCTTC
. TRBJ2-7 . TRBV12-3/TRBV12-4 CASSFSVPYEQYF TGTGCCAGCAGTTTCTCTGTACCCTACGAGCAGTACTTC
. TRBJ1-2 TRBD1 TRBV4-3 CASSQDRTGRGYTF TGCGCCAGCAGCCAAGACCGGACAGGGAGGGGCTACACCTTC
. TRBJ1-3 . TRBV24-1 CATSDLHASSGNTIYF TGTGCCACCAGTGATTTGCACGCTAGCTCTGGAAACACCATATATTTT
many TRBJ2-2 TRBD2 TRBV7-9 CASSSVGGRTGELFF TGTGCCAGCAGCTCGGTCGGGGGGAGAACCGGGGAGCTGTTTTTT
. TRBJ2-5 TRBD2 TRBV7-2 CASSQGLVETQYF TGTGCCAGCAGCCAGGGACTAGTGGAGACCCAGTACTTC
. TRBJ2-2 TRBD2 TRBV7-2 CASSSGQEGLAGAIGELFF TGTGCCAGCAGCTCCGGACAGGAGGGACTAGCGGGAGCCATCGGGGAGCTGTTTTTT
few TRBJ1-4 . TRBV5-1 CASSYDHRREKLFF TGCGCCAGCAGTTACGATCATCGACGCGAAAAACTGTTTTTT
few TRBJ1-5 TRBD1 TRBV2 CASSLILTGGNQPQHF TGTGCCAGCAGTCTCATATTGACAGGGGGCAATCAGCCCCAGCATTTT
once TRBJ2-7 . TRBV11-2 CASSFSNPYEQYF TGTGCCAGCAGCTTTTCCAACCCCTACGAGCAGTACTTC
many TRBJ2-7 TRBD2 TRBV5-1 CASSLPSVSGRGYEQYF TGCGCCAGCAGCTTGCCTAGCGTCTCAGGGAGGGGCTACGAGCAGTACTTC
few TRBJ1-2 . TRBV2 CASRPQGSYGYTF TGTGCCAGCAGACCACAGGGAAGCTATGGCTACACCTTC
. TRBJ2-3 . TRBV14 CASSRNRADTQYF TGTGCCAGCAGCCGGAACCGGGCAGATACGCAGTATTTT